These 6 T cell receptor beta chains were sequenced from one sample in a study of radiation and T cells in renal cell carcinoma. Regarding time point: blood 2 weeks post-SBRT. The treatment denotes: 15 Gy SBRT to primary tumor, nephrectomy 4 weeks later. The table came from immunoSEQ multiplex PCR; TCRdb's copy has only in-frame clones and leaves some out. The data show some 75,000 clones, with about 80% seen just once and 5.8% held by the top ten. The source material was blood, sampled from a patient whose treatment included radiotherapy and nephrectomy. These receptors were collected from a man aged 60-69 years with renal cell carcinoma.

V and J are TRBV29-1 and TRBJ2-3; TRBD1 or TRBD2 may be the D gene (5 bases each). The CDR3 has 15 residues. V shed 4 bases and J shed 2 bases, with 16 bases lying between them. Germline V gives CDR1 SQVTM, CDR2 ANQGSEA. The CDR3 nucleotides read TGCAGCGTTGGGGGCGAGAGCGGCCTCACAGATACGCAGTATTTT. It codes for CSVGGESGLTDTQYF.

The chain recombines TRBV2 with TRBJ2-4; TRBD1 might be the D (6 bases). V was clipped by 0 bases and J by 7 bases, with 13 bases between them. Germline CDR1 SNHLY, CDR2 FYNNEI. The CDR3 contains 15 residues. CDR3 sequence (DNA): TGTGCCAGCAGTGAAGCGCCGGCAGGGGACAACATTCAGTACTTC. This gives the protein CASSEAPAGDNIQYF.

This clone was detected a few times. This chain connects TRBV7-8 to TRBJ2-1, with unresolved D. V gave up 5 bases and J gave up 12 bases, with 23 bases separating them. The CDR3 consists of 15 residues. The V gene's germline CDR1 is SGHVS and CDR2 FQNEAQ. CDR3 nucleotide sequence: TGTGCCAGCAGCCCCGACGAGCCCATAAAGCAGGTGCAGTTCTTC. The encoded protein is CASSPDEPIKQVQFF.

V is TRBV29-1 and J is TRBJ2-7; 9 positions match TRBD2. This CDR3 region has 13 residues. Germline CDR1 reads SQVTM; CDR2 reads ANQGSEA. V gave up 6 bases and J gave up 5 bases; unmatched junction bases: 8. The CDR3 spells CSVTSGTSHEQYF. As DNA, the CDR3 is TGCAGCGTCACCTCCGGGACTAGCCACGAGCAGTACTTC.

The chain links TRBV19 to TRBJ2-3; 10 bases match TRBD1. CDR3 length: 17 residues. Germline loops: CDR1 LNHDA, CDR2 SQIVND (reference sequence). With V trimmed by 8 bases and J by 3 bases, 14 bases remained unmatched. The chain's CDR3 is CASHRDRGDGITDTQYF. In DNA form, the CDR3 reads TGTGCCAGTCACCGGGACAGGGGAGACGGGATTACAGATACGCAGTATTTT.

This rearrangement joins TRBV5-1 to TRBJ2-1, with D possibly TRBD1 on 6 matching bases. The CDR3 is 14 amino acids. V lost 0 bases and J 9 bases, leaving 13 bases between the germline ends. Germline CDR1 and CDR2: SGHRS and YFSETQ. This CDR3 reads CASSLETGLGEQFF. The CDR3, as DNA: TGCGCCAGCAGCTTGGAAACAGGGCTGGGTGAGCAGTTCTTC.